A single sample gave rise to the 18 T cell receptor beta chains below, sequenced in a study of CD8 T cells in Susac syndrome. Random hexamers served to reverse transcribe about 0.45 to 1 ug RNA. From the immunoSEQ multiplex PCR reads, TCRdb called clonotypes with MiXCR, one entry per CDR3 protein. The sample has about 210,000 distinct CDR3 sequences, approximately 95% seen once. Source material: CD4+ T cells from PBMCs. The receptors were sampled from a human donor with multiple sclerosis.

The CDR3 bases are TGTGCCAGCAGCCAAGGGAGCTCTGGGGCCAACGTCCTGACTTTC. This sequence encodes CASSQGSSGANVLTF. V and J are TRBV4-2 and TRBJ2-6; D is uncertain. CDR3 size: 15 residues. With 1 base removed from V and 0 bases from J, the gap between germline ends came to 4 bases. Germline V gene sequence: CDR1 LGHNA, CDR2 YNFKEQ.

The chain joins TRBV30 to TRBJ1-1; TRBD1 aligns across 8 bases. Germline values: CDR1 GTSNPN, CDR2 SVGIG (reference sequence). This CDR3 has 14 residues. The V and J ends lost 4 bases and 0 bases, in that order; junction bases with no gene match: 4. In DNA, the CDR3 is TGTGCCTGGAACAAGGGACAGGTGAACACTGAAGCTTTCTTT. Protein product: CAWNKGQVNTEAFF.

The chain recombines TRBV30 with TRBJ1-1; TRBD1 is a possible D gene (5 bases). Germline V CDR1 and CDR2: GTSNPN, SVGIG (reference sequence). The length of the CDR3 is 13 residues. The ends were cut back, 0 bases at V and 2 bases at J, with 7 bases in the middle. CDR3 amino acids: CAWSVQDNTEAFF. CDR3 in DNA: TGTGCCTGGAGTGTACAGGACAACACTGAAGCTTTCTTT.

The genes are TRBV5-1 and TRBJ2-5; 7 nucleotides line up with TRBD2. Looked up from germline, CDR1 is SGHRS and CDR2 is YFSETQ. With V trimmed by 4 bases and J by 1 base, 7 bases remained unmatched. This CDR3 contains 15 residues. The CDR3 DNA reads TGCGCCAGCAGCCCGGGGAGCGGGGCCCAAGAGACCCAGTACTTC. Amino acids: CASSPGSGAQETQYF.

The CDR3: CAWSVRQGSSPQHF. CDR3 sequence (DNA): TGTGCCTGGAGTGTACGGCAGGGGTCCTCGCCCCAGCATTTT. The chain is built from TRBV30 and TRBJ1-5, with D perhaps matching TRBD1 (6 bases). V lost 0 bases and J lost 9, with 15 bases in between. CDR3 length: 14 residues. Germline values: CDR1 GTSNPN, CDR2 SVGIG (reference sequence). The entire variable domain, with the rest obtained from reference TRBV30 and TRBJ1-5, is as follows: SQTIHQWPATLVQPVGSPLSLECTVEGTSNPNLYWYRQAAGRGLQLLFYSVGIGQISSEVPQNLSASRPQDRQFILSSKKLLLSDSGFYLCAWSVRQGSSPQHFGDGTRLSIL.

This chain joins TRBV20-1 and TRBJ2-3, with D unclear. The CDR3 spans 15 residues. V lost 0 bases and J lost 2, with 12 bases in between. Germline CDR1 DFQATT, CDR2 SNEGSKA (reference sequence). DNA for the CDR3: TGCAGTGCTAGAGAGCCCTTTGCACACACAGATACGCAGTATTTT. Its translation is CSAREPFAHTDTQYF.

Turning to this clonotype: An end of the junction does not agree with germline; a read error may underlie this. J is TRBJ2-5 and V is TRBV7-7, with D possibly being TRBD2 (6 bases). The CDR3 is 15 amino acids. The germline gives CDR1 SSHAT, CDR2 FNYEAQ (reference sequence). The DNA of the CDR3 is TGTGCTAGCAGCCTGCCTCCAGGGACTGGGGAGACCCAGTACTTC. This codes for CASSLPPGTGETQYF. The full variable domain, its missing parts supplied by reference TRBV7-7 and TRBJ2-5, is GAGVSQSPRYKVTKRGQDVTLRCDPISSHATLYWYQQALGQGPEFLTYFNYEAQPDKSGLPSDRFSAERPEGSISTLTIQRTEQRDSAMYRCASSLPPGTGETQYFGPGTRLLVL.

The chain uses TRBV20-1 and TRBJ2-3; D remains ambiguous. CDR1 and CDR2 (germline): DFQATT, SNEGSKA (reference sequence). V lost 0 bases to trimming and J lost 0 bases, with 13 bases between them. The CDR3 is 16 residues long. The CDR3 sequence is CSARDDGRPSTDTQYF. The CDR3 DNA reads TGCAGTGCTAGAGATGATGGTAGACCTAGCACAGATACGCAGTATTTT.

V usage is TRBV19 and J usage is TRBJ2-5, with 9 bases that match TRBD1. This CDR3 comprises 13 residues. Germline CDR1 reads LNHDA; CDR2 reads SQIVND (reference sequence). J lost 2 bases, V lost 6 bases, and 1 base had no gene match. The CDR3 is CASSGTGQETQYF. For the CDR3, the DNA is TGTGCCAGTAGCGGGACAGGGCAAGAGACCCAGTACTTC.

V usage is TRBV14 and J usage is TRBJ1-1, with D hard to call. Germline CDR1 and CDR2: SGHDN and FVKESK. This CDR3 has 15 amino acids. Trimming took 1 base from V and 0 from J, leaving 9 bases between them. The DNA for the CDR3 is TGTGCCAGCAGCCAAGTAGGCCAGCTGAACACTGAAGCTTTCTTT. Translating gives CASSQVGQLNTEAFF.

The V call is TRBV20-1, the J call TRBJ2-2, with D perhaps TRBD2 (5 bases). CDR1 DFQATT and CDR2 SNEGSKA come from the germline V gene (reference sequence). The CDR3 runs 14 residues. Trimming removed 1 base from V and 7 bases from J, with 13 bases in between. CDR3: CSARAMGEGGELFF. The DNA for the CDR3 is TGCAGTGCTAGAGCTATGGGAGAGGGCGGGGAGCTGTTTTTT.

This chain links TRBV12-3 or TRBV12-4 with TRBJ1-1; D uncertain. The V end was cut by 7 bases, the J end by 0 bases, with 18 bases between. This CDR3 contains 16 residues. CDR3 sequence: CASTDVKGEMNTEAFF. The CDR3 nucleotides are TGTGCCAGCACAGACGTTAAGGGAGAGATGAACACTGAAGCTTTCTTT.

The rearrangement links TRBV4-2 to TRBJ1-2, with D possibly being TRBD1 (5 bases). Germline V gene lookup returns CDR1 LGHNA and CDR2 YNFKEQ. With 0 bases removed from V and 11 bases from J, the gap between germline ends came to 19 bases. CDR3 size: 15 residues. This CDR3 reads CASSQERGFHSQYTF. The CDR3 nucleotides are TGTGCCAGCAGCCAAGAAAGGGGATTTCACAGTCAATACACCTTC.

The chain recombines TRBV7-2 with TRBJ1-2; D is possibly TRBD1 (5 bases). Germline V gene sequence: CDR1 SGHTA, CDR2 FQGNSA. The length of the CDR3 is 13 residues. Trimming removed 1 base at V and 12 bases at J, with 15 bases between. The CDR3, as DNA: TGTGCCAGCAGCTTAGGGGGCCTCCCTGGGAACACCTTC. Its protein product is CASSLGGLPGNTF.

The chain carries TRBV7-9 and TRBJ2-2; 10 bases are shared with TRBD1. The CDR3 contains 16 residues. The junction had 6 bases not matched to a gene; V was cut back by 8 bases and J by 0 bases. Germline loops: CDR1 SEHNR, CDR2 FQNEAQ (reference sequence). CDR3 coding DNA: TGTGCCAGCCGGGACAGGGGCCTCGCGAACACCGGGGAGCTGTTTTTT. It codes for CASRDRGLANTGELFF.

This chain connects TRBV20-1 to TRBJ1-2; D is uncertain. V gave up 3 bases and J gave up 1 base, with 6 bases separating them. CDR3 length: 12 amino acids. Germline V gives CDR1 DFQATT, CDR2 SNEGSKA (reference sequence). In DNA, the CDR3 is TGCAGTGCTAGTCCCAGTAACTATGGCTACACCTTC. This codes for CSASPSNYGYTF.

This clonotype occurred once. The V and J genes are TRBV12-3 or TRBV12-4 and TRBJ1-1; D unclear. V was cut by 3 bases and J by 5 bases, with 10 bases left in between. CDR3 length: 13 amino acids. Here the CDR3 reads CASSFAGGTEAFF. CDR3 nucleotides: TGTGCCAGCAGTTTTGCAGGAGGGACTGAAGCTTTCTTT.

The CDR3 sequence: CASSLQGPDNSPLHF. The CDR3 nucleotides are TGCGCCAGCAGCCTCCAGGGGCCGGATAATTCACCCCTCCACTTT. The genes are TRBV5-1 and TRBJ1-6; D possibly corresponds to TRBD1 (6 bases). The CDR3 is 15 amino acids. The germline V and J ends were trimmed by 4 bases and 5 bases, with 13 bases remaining between them. Germline CDR1 and CDR2: SGHRS and YFSETQ. Based on the CDR3 plus reference TRBV5-1 and TRBJ1-6, the full variable domain is KAGVTQTPRYLIKTRGQQVTLSCSPISGHRSVSWYQQTPGQGLQFLFEYFSETQRNKGNFPGRFSGRQFSNSRSEMNVSTLELGDSALYLCASSLQGPDNSPLHFGNGTRLTVT.